This passage covers 5 T cell receptor beta chains from one sample sequenced in a study of glioma-infiltrating T cells. Amplification of TCR alpha and beta CDR3 regions from RNA used iRepertoire nested multiplex PCR. TCRdb reanalysed the multiplex PCR reads using MiXCR and keeps one entry per CDR3 protein. The sample carries 150,000 or so distinct CDR3 sequences, 35% to 50% recorded once. What was sequenced was glioma tissue, nonneoplastic brain tissue, or PBMCs (not recorded which). Receptor source: a human donor with low-grade glioma or glioblastoma, undergoing nonglioma brain surgery, or in good health (not recorded which).

For this clonotype: Just one base apart from a much larger clone, this may be a read error. This chain links TRBV6-6 with TRBJ2-1; the match to TRBD1 covers 8 bases. Losses at the gene ends were 2 bases for V and 10 bases for J; bases not matched to a gene: 10. This CDR3 comprises 15 residues. The germline V gene encodes CDR1 MNHNY and CDR2 SVGAGI (reference sequence). Here the CDR3 reads CASSYLHRGMNEQFF. CDR3 DNA sequence: TGTGCCAGCAGTTACCTCCACAGGGGGATGAACGAGCAGTTCTTC.

The J gene is TRBJ1-6, the V gene TRBV10-3; 7 positions match TRBD1. V trimming: 8 bases; J trimming: 5 bases; junction bases outside the gene matches: 6. The CDR3 length is 14 residues. CDR1 ENHRY and CDR2 SYGVKD come from the germline V gene. CDR3 in DNA: TGTGCCATCTCGACAGGGACGGATAATTCACCCCTCCACTTT. Its translation is CAISTGTDNSPLHF.

The J gene is TRBJ1-2, the V gene TRBV4-1; no definite D call. V gave up 1 base and J gave up 3 bases, with 12 bases separating them. The CDR3 contains 15 residues. CDR1 and CDR2 from the germline V gene are MGHRA and YSYEKL. The CDR3 sequence is CASSQVISADYGYTF. DNA for the CDR3: TGCGCCAGCAGCCAAGTAATCTCGGCCGACTATGGCTACACCTTC.

This clonotype was observed once. A single base separates this from a much larger clone, so it may be a read error. The conserved phenylalanine or tryptophan is not found at the CDR3 terminus, so this likely reflects a read error. V gene TRBV6-5 combines with J gene TRBJ2-1; unclear D gene. Germline loops: CDR1 MNHEY, CDR2 SVGAGI. CDR3 length: 16 residues. Trimming stripped 0 bases from V and 0 bases from J, with 9 bases between. The CDR3 region has the DNA TGTGCCAGCAGTTACTCCCGCACCCCCTCCTACAATGAGCAGTTCTTG. This gives the protein CASSYSRTPSYNEQFL.

This chain uses TRBV7-2 with TRBJ2-2, with no clear D. CDR3 length: 13 residues. V dropped 3 bases and J dropped 7 bases, with 9 bases sitting between them. Germline CDR1 reads SGHTA; CDR2 reads FQGNSA. The CDR3 loop reads CASSLKKDGELFF. In DNA form, the CDR3 reads TGTGCCAGCAGCTTGAAAAAGGACGGGGAGCTGTTTTTT.